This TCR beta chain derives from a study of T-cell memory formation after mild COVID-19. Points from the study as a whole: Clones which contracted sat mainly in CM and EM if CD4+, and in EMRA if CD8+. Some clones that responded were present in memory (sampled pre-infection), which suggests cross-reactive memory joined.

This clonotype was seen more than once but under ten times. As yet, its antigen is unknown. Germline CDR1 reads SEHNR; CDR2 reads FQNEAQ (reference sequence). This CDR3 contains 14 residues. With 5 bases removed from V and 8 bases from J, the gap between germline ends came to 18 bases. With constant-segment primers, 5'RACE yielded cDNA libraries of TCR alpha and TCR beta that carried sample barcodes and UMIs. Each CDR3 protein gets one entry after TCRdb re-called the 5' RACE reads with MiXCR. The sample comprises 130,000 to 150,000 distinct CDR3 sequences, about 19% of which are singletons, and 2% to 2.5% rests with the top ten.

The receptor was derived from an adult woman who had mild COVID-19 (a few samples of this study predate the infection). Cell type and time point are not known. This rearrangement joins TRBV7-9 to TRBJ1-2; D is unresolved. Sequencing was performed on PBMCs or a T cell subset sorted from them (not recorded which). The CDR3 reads CASSPNEAMGGYTF. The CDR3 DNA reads TGTGCCAGCAGCCCTAACGAGGCTATGGGGGGCTACACCTTC.